These 23 T cell receptor beta chains came from one sample sequenced in a study of Ad26.COV2.S vaccination and SARS-CoV-2 variants. The table came from immunoSEQ multiplex PCR; TCRdb's copy has only in-frame clones and leaves some out. Among 380,000 or so clones listed, around four fifths were seen once. The treatment: around 19 received Ad26.COV2.S at low or high dose, single or two shots; several received placebo; per-sample allocation not given. Repertoires come from day 63 after the first vaccine or placebo injection. Sequencing was performed on peripheral blood, taken in a trial of Ad26.COV2.S vaccine versus placebo. The source of these receptors is a person aged 18-65 years who received the Ad26.COV2.S COVID-19 vaccine or a placebo.

This sequence joins TRBV6-2 or TRBV6-3 and TRBJ1-2; 12 bases are a match to TRBD1. With V trimmed by 4 bases and J by 7 bases, 10 bases remained unmatched. Germline CDR1 is MNHEY and CDR2 is SVGEGT. This CDR3 has 16 amino acids. The CDR3 DNA reads TGTGCCAGCAGTTCGACCCGGGACAGGGGGCGATTTGGCTACACCTTC. It encodes CASSSTRDRGRFGYTF.

The rearrangement joins TRBV19 to TRBJ1-6; D gene uncertain. The CDR3 loop spans 14 amino acids. Trimming stripped 2 bases from V and 7 bases from J, with 9 bases between. Germline CDR1 is LNHDA and CDR2 is SQIVND (reference sequence). CDR3 sequence reads: CASSIPPGNSPLHF. DNA of the CDR3: TGTGCCAGTAGTATACCCCCGGGCAATTCACCCCTCCACTTT.

This clone has a single count. The chain combines TRBV29-1 with TRBJ2-1, with D uncertain. This CDR3 has 12 residues. CDR1 is SQVTM and CDR2 is ANQGSEA in the germline V gene. With 3 bases removed from V and 6 bases from J, the gap between germline ends came to 9 bases. The CDR3 coding sequence is TGCAGCGTTGAGGCCTGGGGCAATGAGCAGTTCTTC. It codes for CSVEAWGNEQFF.

The chain joins TRBV28 to TRBJ2-7, with D uncertain. V was shortened by 2 bases and J by 7 bases, with 6 bases between the two germline ends. Germline values: CDR1 MDHEN, CDR2 SYDVKM. The CDR3 extends over 11 amino acids. The CDR3 DNA reads as TGTGCCAGCAGTTTAAGGCGGGAGCAGTACTTC. It is translated as CASSLRREQYF.

The chain links TRBV5-5 to TRBJ2-1; D is ambiguous. The CDR3 consists of 15 residues. V shed 3 bases and J shed 6 bases, with 16 bases lying between them. In germline, CDR1 is SGHKS, CDR2 YYEKEE (reference sequence). In DNA, the CDR3 is TGTGCCAGCAGCTCCGTAATAGAGAGGCTCAATGAGCAGTTCTTC. It encodes CASSSVIERLNEQFF.

The V gene is TRBV19, the J gene TRBJ2-7; 10 bases fit TRBD1. Unmatched junction bases numbered 5, after V lost 6 bases and J lost 6 bases. Germline V lookup: CDR1 LNHDA, CDR2 SQIVND (reference sequence). The CDR3 length is 13 residues. In DNA, the CDR3 is TGTGCCAGTAGGCTGACAGGGGGCGCCGAGCAGTACTTC. Residues: CASRLTGGAEQYF.

V usage is TRBV7-3 and J usage is TRBJ2-1, with 8 bases lining up with TRBD1. CDR1 is SGHTA and CDR2 is FQGTGA in the germline V gene. The CDR3 runs to 15 residues. With V trimmed by 5 bases and J by 3 bases, 6 bases remained unmatched. The CDR3 DNA reads TGTGCCAGCAGCCCCGGACAGGGACTCTACAATGAGCAGTTCTTC. As protein: CASSPGQGLYNEQFF.

The chain has TRBV6-5 and TRBJ2-1, with a weak D call TRBD2 (6 bases). Per germline, CDR1 MNHEY and CDR2 SVGAGI. V was trimmed by 6 bases and J by 8 bases, leaving 20 bases between them. CDR3 length equals 15 residues. CDR3 DNA sequence: TGTGCCAGCAGCGCTTCGGGGACTCCCCTGGATGAGCAGTTCTTC. Protein product: CASSASGTPLDEQFF.

In this sample, this clone turned up once. The same CDR3 can be traced to other DNA sequences in this sample. The V call is TRBV3-1 (or the pseudogene TRBV3-2), the J call TRBJ2-3, with D possibly matching TRBD1 (6 bases). Germline V gives CDR1 LGHDT, CDR2 YNNKEL (reference sequence). The CDR3 spans 14 residues. Trimming removed 2 bases at V and 0 bases at J, with 6 bases between. The CDR3 DNA reads TGTGCCAGCAGCCAAAGGGGGAGCACAGATACGCAGTATTTT. The encoded protein is CASSQRGSTDTQYF.

There are a few counts of this clone. V gene TRBV6-5 combines with J gene TRBJ2-7; D gene unclear. Germline-derived CDR1 and CDR2 are MNHEY and SVGAGI. CDR3 size: 12 residues. Trimming took 6 bases from V and 6 from J, leaving 12 bases between them. CDR3 residues: CASRPQRPEQYF. CDR3 coding DNA: TGTGCCAGCAGGCCTCAAAGACCCGAGCAGTACTTC.

J is TRBJ2-7 and V is TRBV5-1; D may be TRBD2 (5 bases). The germline CDR1 and CDR2 sequences are SGHRS and YFSETQ. The CDR3 is made up of 14 amino acids. Trimming left V 0 bases short and J 6 bases short, with 13 bases between. CDR3 amino acids: CASSLDFVGSEQYF. The CDR3 nucleotides read TGCGCCAGCAGCTTGGACTTTGTAGGGAGCGAGCAGTACTTC. The full variable domain, completed using reference TRBV5-1 and TRBJ2-7, is KAGVTQTPRYLIKTRGQQVTLSCSPISGHRSVSWYQQTPGQGLQFLFEYFSETQRNKGNFPGRFSGRQFSNSRSEMNVSTLELGDSALYLCASSLDFVGSEQYFGPGTRLTVT.

The rearrangement joins TRBV27 to TRBJ2-3; 14 bases align to TRBD2. The CDR3 runs to 19 residues. V shed 1 base and J 5 bases; nucleotides not matched to a gene: 11. Germline V gene sequence: CDR1 MNHEY, CDR2 SMNVEV (reference sequence). The CDR3: CASSLLGLAGVGREDTQYF. The CDR3 bases are TGTGCCAGCAGTTTATTGGGACTAGCGGGAGTTGGCCGGGAAGATACGCAGTATTTT.

This clone occurred a few times. CDR3 coding DNA: TGTGCCAGCAGCGTAGCTGCAGGGACTAACTATGGCTACACCTTC. Protein sequence: CASSVAAGTNYGYTF. This rearrangement joins TRBV9 to TRBJ1-2; D is perhaps TRBD1 (5 bases). This CDR3 is built from 15 residues. Germline CDR1 SGDLS, CDR2 YYNGEE. Trimming pared 0 bases from V and 0 bases from J, leaving 9 bases between.

This clone was picked up one time. This chain joins TRBV7-9 and TRBJ2-2, with 10 bases aligning to TRBD1. After removal of 4 bases from V and 4 bases from J, the junction contained 6 bases not matched to a gene. Germline V gene data show CDR1 as SEHNR and CDR2 as FQNEAQ (reference sequence). The CDR3 spans 16 residues. The CDR3 DNA sequence: TGTGCCAGCAGCTCGTGGGACAGGGGACTCACCGGGGAGCTGTTTTTT. This sequence encodes CASSSWDRGLTGELFF.

The chain links TRBV27 to TRBJ2-7; D perhaps matches TRBD1 (8 bases). Trimming pared 8 bases from V and 6 bases from J, leaving 20 bases between. Germline V CDR1 and CDR2: MNHEY, SMNVEV (reference sequence). The CDR3 runs to 14 residues. CDR3 nucleotide sequence: TGTGCCAGCGGGAGGGGGACAGGCGGATCCGAGCAGTACTTC. Translating it yields CASGRGTGGSEQYF.

The V and J genes are TRBV3-1 (or the pseudogene TRBV3-2) and TRBJ1-6; D possibly corresponds to TRBD1 (5 bases). Germline CDR1 reads LGHDT; CDR2 reads YNNKEL (reference sequence). The length of the CDR3 is 17 residues. Trimming took off 3 bases at V and 6 bases at J, with 18 bases between the two ends. The CDR3 nucleotides read TGTGCCAGCAGCCACTACACGGAAAGGGGAGGTAATTCACCCCTCCACTTT. It encodes CASSHYTERGGNSPLHF.

CDR3 DNA: TGTGCCAGCTCACCAGCAATTGGGGGCTACACCTTC. Encoded protein: CASSPAIGGYTF. V usage is TRBV18 and J usage is TRBJ1-2; D not resolved. The CDR3 extends over 12 amino acids. V was pared by 2 bases and J by 8 bases, with 9 bases between. Germline CDR1 is KGHSH and CDR2 is LQKENI. Complete variable domain (other parts from reference TRBV18 and TRBJ1-2): NAGVMQNPRHLVRRRGQEARLRCSPMKGHSHVYWYRQLPEEGLKFMVYLQKENIIDESGMPKERFSAEFPKEGPSILRIQQVVRGDSAAYFCASSPAIGGYTFGSGTRLTVV.

This chain uses TRBV30 with TRBJ2-3; D is undetermined. Deletions cut 6 bases from V and 1 base from J, with 11 bases between. The CDR3 consists of 13 residues. Germline CDR1 GTSNPN, CDR2 SVGIG (reference sequence). The CDR3 DNA is TGTGCCTGCTTGACACGCGGCACAGATACGCAGTATTTT. Its translation: CACLTRGTDTQYF.

V and J are TRBV7-9 and TRBJ1-2; D remains ambiguous. Deletions cut 5 bases from V and 8 bases from J, with 12 bases between. Germline lookup yields CDR1 SEHNR and CDR2 FQNEAQ (reference sequence). The CDR3 contains 12 residues. DNA for the CDR3: TGTGCCAGCAGCCCTAAAGAGGGCGGCTACACCTTC. It encodes CASSPKEGGYTF.

The chain carries TRBV12-3 or TRBV12-4 and TRBJ2-1; 7 bases agree with TRBD1. Trimming removed 7 bases from V and 7 bases from J; junction bases left unmatched: 7. The CDR3 is 13 amino acids. DNA for the CDR3: TGTGCCAGCACCCCTACAGGGGAGAATGAGCAGTTCTTC. It is translated as CASTPTGENEQFF.

The rearrangement links TRBV7-2 to TRBJ1-5; tentatively, D is TRBD1 (6 bases). The germline V gene has CDR1 SGHTA and CDR2 FQGNSA. V was clipped by 5 bases and J by 4 bases, with 18 bases between them. This CDR3 has 16 amino acids. Here the CDR3 reads CASSAWGAGSNQPQHF. Written as DNA, the CDR3 is TGTGCCAGCAGCGCCTGGGGGGCAGGGTCAAATCAGCCCCAGCATTTT. Full variable domain (rest looked up from reference TRBV7-2 and TRBJ1-5): GAGVSQSPSNKVTEKGKDVELRCDPISGHTALYWYRQSLGQGLEFLIYFQGNSAPDKSGLPSDRFSAERTGGSVSTLTIQRTQQEDSAVYLCASSAWGAGSNQPQHFGDGTRLSIL.

This chain connects TRBV6-5 to TRBJ2-1; D might be TRBD1 (6 bases). V was clipped by 8 bases and J by 2 bases, with 13 bases between them. Per the germline V gene, CDR1 is MNHEY and CDR2 is SVGAGI. The CDR3 is 14 amino acids. CDR3 DNA sequence: TGTGCCAGCCGAAACAGGGTTCCCTACAATGAGCAGTTCTTC. Translating gives CASRNRVPYNEQFF.

This chain links TRBV3-1 (or the pseudogene TRBV3-2) with TRBJ2-1; D is perhaps TRBD2 (5 bases). This CDR3 is 15 amino acids long. Germline CDR1 and CDR2: LGHDT and YNNKEL (reference sequence). The V end lost 3 bases, the J end lost 3 bases, and 12 bases lay between the germline ends. CDR3 amino acids: CASSHGSGFYNEQFF. The DNA for the CDR3 is TGTGCCAGCAGCCACGGGTCGGGATTCTACAATGAGCAGTTCTTC.